In this sample, the clone carrying this T cell receptor beta chain turned up once. Its antigen remains unidentified. The data belong to a study of cytomegalovirus exposure and HLA in healthy donors. It was with 60 Vbeta and 13 Jbeta primers that the PCR ran. Data came from immunoSEQ multiplex PCR; TCRdb stores just in-frame clones and leaves some out. The table has more than 150,000 clones, roughly 80% seen once. Germline lookup yields CDR1 LNHDA and CDR2 SQIVND (reference sequence). V dropped 11 bases and J dropped 1; count of bases not matched to a gene: 9. The CDR3 spans 15 residues. Broader study findings: A missense DCLRE1C variant was associated with V- and J-gene trimming of TCR beta chains in a later analysis, and an independent cohort replicated the association.

The specimen was PBMCs. The chain couples TRBV19 to TRBJ1-5; TRBD1 matches 9 bases. The source of this sequence is a boy aged 5 to 17 in good health and CMV-seronegative. CDR3 DNA: TGTGCCTCACAGGACAGGGGCGGGAGCAATCAGCCCCAGCATTTT. Translated: CASQDRGGSNQPQHF.